This section outlines one T cell receptor beta chain sequence together with its context. The antigen remains unidentified. Starting from 500 ng of total RNA, TCR libraries were made with linear amplification. TCRdb analysed the reads with MiXCR anew, one entry per CDR3 protein. This sample yields 180,000 or so distinct CDR3 sequences, of which 65% to 80% are seen a single time; more than 2% belongs to the top ten. These data originate in a study of healthy donors' naive CD4 and CD8 T cells. Overall study findings and caveats: Alpha and beta chains were sequenced in bulk without pairing.

V shed 6 bases and J shed 8 bases, with 16 bases lying between them. This CDR3 contains 13 residues. Germline V gene lookup returns CDR1 LNHDA and CDR2 SQIVND (reference sequence). Source material: naive CD4+ and CD8+ T cells sorted from blood, pooled from several donors. This TCR derives from a pool of human donors in good health; the sample pools cells from several healthy donors. V is TRBV19 and J is TRBJ1-2; D not resolved. The CDR3 coding sequence is TGTGCCAGTAGCACACCGGCGCTTACCGGCTACACCTTC. Protein sequence: CASSTPALTGYTF.